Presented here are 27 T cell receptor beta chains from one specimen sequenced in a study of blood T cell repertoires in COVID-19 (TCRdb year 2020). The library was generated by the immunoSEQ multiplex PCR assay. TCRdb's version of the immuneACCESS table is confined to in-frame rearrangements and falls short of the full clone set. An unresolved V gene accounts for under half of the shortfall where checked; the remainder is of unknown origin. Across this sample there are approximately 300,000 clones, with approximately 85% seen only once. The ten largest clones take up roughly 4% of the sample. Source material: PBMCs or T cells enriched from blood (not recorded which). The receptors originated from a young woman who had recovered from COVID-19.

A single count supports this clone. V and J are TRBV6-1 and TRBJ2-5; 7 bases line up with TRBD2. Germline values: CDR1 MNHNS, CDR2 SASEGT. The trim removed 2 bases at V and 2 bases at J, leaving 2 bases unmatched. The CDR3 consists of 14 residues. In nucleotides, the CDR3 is TGTGCCAGCAGTGAAACCGGGGGGCAAGAGACCCAGTACTTC. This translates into CASSETGGQETQYF.

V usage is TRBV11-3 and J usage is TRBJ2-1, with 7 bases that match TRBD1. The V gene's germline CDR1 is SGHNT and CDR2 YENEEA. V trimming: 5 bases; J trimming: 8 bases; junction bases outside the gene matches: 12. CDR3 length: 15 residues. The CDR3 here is CASSQTQTGVDEQFF. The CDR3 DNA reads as TGTGCCAGCAGCCAAACGCAAACAGGGGTCGATGAGCAGTTCTTC.

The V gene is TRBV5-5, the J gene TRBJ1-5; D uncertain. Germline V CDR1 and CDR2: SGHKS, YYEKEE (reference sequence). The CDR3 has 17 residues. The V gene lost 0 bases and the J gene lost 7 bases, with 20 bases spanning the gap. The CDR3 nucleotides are TGTGCCAGCAGCTTGGCCCCGAATACCGAGGGTGGCCAGCCCCAGCATTTT. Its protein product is CASSLAPNTEGGQPQHF.

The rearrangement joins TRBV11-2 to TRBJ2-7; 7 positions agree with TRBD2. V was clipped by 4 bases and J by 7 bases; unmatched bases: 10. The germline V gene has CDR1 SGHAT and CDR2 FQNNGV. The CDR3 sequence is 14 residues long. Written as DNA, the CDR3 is TGTGCCAGCAGCTCGGACGGGGGGTTAAGAGAGCAGTACTTC. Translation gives CASSSDGGLREQYF.

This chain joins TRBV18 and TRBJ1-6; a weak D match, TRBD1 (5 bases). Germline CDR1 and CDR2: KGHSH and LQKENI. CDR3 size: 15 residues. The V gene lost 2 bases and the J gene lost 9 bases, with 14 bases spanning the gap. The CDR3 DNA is TGTGCCAGCTCACCATATAAGGGGTCAAGTTCACCCCTCCACTTT. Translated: CASSPYKGSSSPLHF.

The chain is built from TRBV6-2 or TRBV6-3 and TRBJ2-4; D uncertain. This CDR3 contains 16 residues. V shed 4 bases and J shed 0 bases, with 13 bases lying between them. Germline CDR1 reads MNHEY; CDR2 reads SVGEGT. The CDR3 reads CASSSVRLLAKNIQYF. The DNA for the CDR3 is TGTGCCAGCAGTTCCGTCAGACTCCTAGCCAAAAACATTCAGTACTTC.

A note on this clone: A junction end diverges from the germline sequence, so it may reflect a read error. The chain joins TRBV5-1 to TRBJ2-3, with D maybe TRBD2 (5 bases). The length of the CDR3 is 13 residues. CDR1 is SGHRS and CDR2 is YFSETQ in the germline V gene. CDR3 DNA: TGCGCCAGCAGCTTGGTGGGTAGCGAGACGCCCACTTTT. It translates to CASSLVGSETPTF.

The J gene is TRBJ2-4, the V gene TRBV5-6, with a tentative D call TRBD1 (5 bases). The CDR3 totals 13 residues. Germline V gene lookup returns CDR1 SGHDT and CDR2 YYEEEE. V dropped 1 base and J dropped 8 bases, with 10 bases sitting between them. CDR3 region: CASSLRGRDIQYF. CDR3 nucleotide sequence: TGTGCCAGCAGCTTGAGGGGCAGGGACATTCAGTACTTC.

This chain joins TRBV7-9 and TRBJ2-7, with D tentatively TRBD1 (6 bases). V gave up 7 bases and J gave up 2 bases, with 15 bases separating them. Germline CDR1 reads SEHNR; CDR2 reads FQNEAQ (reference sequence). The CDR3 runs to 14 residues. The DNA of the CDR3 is TGTGCCAGCACCGAAGACAGGTCCCCCTACGAGCAGTACTTC. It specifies CASTEDRSPYEQYF.

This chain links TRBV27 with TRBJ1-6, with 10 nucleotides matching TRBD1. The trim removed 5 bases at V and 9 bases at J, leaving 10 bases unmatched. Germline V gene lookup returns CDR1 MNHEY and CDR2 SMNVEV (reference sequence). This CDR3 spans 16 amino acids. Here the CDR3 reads CASSINPGQGSSPLHF. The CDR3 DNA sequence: TGTGCCAGCAGTATCAACCCGGGACAGGGGTCTTCACCCCTCCACTTT.

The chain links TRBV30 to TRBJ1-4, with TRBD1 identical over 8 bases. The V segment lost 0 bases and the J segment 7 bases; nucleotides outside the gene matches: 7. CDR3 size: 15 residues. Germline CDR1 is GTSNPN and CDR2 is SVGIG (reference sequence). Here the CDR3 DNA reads TGTGCCTGGAGTGTACAGTACAGGGGGGTTGAAAAACTGTTTTTT. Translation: CAWSVQYRGVEKLFF.

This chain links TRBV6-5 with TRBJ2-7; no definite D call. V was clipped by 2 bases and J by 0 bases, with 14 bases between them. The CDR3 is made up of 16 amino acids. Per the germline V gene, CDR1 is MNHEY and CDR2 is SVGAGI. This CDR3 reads CASSYKASDSSYEQYF. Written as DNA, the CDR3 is TGTGCCAGCAGTTACAAGGCTAGTGATAGCTCCTACGAGCAGTACTTC.

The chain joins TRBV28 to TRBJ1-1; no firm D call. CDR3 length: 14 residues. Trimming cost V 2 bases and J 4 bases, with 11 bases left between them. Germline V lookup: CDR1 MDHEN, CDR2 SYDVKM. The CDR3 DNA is TGTGCCAGCAGTTTAACCCAGCGGAGCACTGAAGCTTTCTTT. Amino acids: CASSLTQRSTEAFF.

CDR3 in DNA: TGTGCCAGTGGAAGGGACAGCGGAATTAATTCACCCCTCCACTTT. It encodes CASGRDSGINSPLHF. V is TRBV19 and J is TRBJ1-6, with TRBD1 identical over 7 bases. The ends lost 8 bases at V and 6 bases at J; junction bases unmatched: 10. The V gene's germline CDR1 is LNHDA and CDR2 SQIVND (reference sequence). The CDR3 is 15 amino acids.

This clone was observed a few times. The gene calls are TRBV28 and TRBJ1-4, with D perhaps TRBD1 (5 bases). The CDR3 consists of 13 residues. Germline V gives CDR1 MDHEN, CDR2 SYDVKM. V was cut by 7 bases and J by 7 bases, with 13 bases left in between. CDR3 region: CASKTGAREKLFF. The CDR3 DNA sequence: TGTGCCAGCAAAACTGGGGCGCGTGAAAAACTGTTTTTT.

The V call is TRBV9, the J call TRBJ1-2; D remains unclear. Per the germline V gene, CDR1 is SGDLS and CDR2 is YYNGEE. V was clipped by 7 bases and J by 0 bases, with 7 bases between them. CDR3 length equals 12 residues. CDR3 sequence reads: CASSTSNYGYTF. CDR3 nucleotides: TGTGCCAGCTCTACCTCTAACTATGGCTACACCTTC.

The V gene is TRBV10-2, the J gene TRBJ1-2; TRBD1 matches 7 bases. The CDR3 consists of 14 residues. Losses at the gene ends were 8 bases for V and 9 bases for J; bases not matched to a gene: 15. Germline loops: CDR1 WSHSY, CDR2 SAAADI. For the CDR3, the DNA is TGCGCCAGCCTAGATCGGGACAGTGGCTTCCGCTACACCTTC. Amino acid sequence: CASLDRDSGFRYTF.

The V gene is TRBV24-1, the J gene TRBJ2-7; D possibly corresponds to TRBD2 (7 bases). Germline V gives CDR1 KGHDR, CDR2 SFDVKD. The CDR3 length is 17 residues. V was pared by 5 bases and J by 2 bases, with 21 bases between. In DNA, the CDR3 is TGTGCCACCAGTGTCTCTAGGGGGGGGGAGAGAGCCTACGAGCAGTACTTC. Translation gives CATSVSRGGERAYEQYF.

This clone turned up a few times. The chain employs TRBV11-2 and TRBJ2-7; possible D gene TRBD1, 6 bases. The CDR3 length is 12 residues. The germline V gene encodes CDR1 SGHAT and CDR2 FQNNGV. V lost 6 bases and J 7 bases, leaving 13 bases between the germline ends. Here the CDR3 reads CASRGRQAEQYF. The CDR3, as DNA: TGTGCCAGCAGGGGGAGACAGGCAGAGCAGTACTTC.

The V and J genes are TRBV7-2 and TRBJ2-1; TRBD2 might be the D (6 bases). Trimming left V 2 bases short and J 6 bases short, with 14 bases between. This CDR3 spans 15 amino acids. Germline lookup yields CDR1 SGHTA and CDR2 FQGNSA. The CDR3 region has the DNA TGTGCCAGCAGCTTAACAGGTAGCGGCTCCAATGAGCAGTTCTTC. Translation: CASSLTGSGSNEQFF.

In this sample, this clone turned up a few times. CDR3: CASSLQDTQYF. For the CDR3, the DNA is TGTGCCAGCAGCTTGCAAGATACGCAGTATTTT. V usage is TRBV5-6 and J usage is TRBJ2-3; no clear D gene. This CDR3 has 11 amino acids. Germline loops: CDR1 SGHDT, CDR2 YYEEEE. Trimming shortened V by 1 base and J by 5 bases, and 2 bases separated the two germline ends. The variable domain in full, completed from reference TRBV5-6 and TRBJ2-3, reads DAGVTQSPTHLIKTRGQQVTLRCSPKSGHDTVSWYQQALGQGPQFIFQYYEEEERQRGNFPDRFSGHQFPNYSSELNVNALLLGDSALYLCASSLQDTQYFGPGTRLTVL.

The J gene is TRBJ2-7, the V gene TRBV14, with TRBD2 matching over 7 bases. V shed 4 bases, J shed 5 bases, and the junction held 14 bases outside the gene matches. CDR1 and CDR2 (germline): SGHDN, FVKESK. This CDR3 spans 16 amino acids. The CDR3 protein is CASSLRRPSGNHEQYF. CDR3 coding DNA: TGTGCCAGCAGCCTCCGAAGGCCGAGCGGGAACCACGAGCAGTACTTC.

CDR3 nucleotide sequence: TGTGCCAGCAGCCCTCCACCGGGACAGGGGGCGTATGGCTACACCTTC. Protein product: CASSPPPGQGAYGYTF. V gene TRBV7-3 combines with J gene TRBJ1-2, with 12 bases lining up with TRBD1. The CDR3 is 16 residues long. V lost 5 bases to trimming and J lost 5 bases; unmatched junction nucleotides: 9. Germline V gives CDR1 SGHTA, CDR2 FQGTGA.

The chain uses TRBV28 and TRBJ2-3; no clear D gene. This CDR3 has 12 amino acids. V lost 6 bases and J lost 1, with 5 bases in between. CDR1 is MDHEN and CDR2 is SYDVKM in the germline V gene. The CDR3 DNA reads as TGTGCCAGCAGGAGGCGCACAGATACGCAGTATTTT. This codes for CASRRRTDTQYF.

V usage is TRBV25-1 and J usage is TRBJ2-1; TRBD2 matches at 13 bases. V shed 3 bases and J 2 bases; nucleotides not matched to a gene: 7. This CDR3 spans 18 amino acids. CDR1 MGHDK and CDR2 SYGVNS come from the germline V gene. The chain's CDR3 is CASSDLGTSGMTYNEQFF. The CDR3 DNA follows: TGTGCCAGCAGTGACCTAGGGACTAGCGGGATGACCTACAATGAGCAGTTCTTC.

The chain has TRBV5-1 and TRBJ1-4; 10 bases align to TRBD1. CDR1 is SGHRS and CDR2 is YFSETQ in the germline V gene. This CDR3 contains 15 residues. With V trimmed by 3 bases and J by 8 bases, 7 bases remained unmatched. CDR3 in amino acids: CASSSLTGGREKLFF. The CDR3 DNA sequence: TGCGCCAGCAGCTCTCTGACAGGGGGCAGGGAAAAACTGTTTTTT.

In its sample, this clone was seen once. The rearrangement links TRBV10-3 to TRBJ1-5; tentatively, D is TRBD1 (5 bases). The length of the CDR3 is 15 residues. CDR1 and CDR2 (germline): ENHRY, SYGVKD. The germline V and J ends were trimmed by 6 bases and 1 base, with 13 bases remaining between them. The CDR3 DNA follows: TGTGCCATCAGGGAGGGACTCGAGAGCAATCAGCCCCAGCATTTT. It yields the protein CAIREGLESNQPQHF.